The 11 T cell receptor beta chains below all came from one sample that was sequenced in a study of blood T cells in healthy people across ages. A second roughly 6 to 11 cycle PCR used barcoded and J-beta primers. TCRdb reprocessed the 5' RACE reads with MiXCR, giving one entry per CDR3 protein. Of about 940,000 distinct CDR3 sequences listed, about 48% are singletons. Material: blood. These TCRs come from a man between 25 and 39 years old in good health.

This sequence joins TRBV2 and TRBJ1-2; 9 nucleotides line up with TRBD1. CDR3 length: 15 residues. V lost 6 bases, J lost 4 bases, and 9 bases stayed unmatched. The germline gives CDR1 SNHLY, CDR2 FYNNEI. The chain's CDR3 is CASRPGTGGLYGYTF. The CDR3 DNA follows: TGTGCCAGCAGGCCAGGAACAGGGGGCCTCTATGGCTACACCTTC.

This rearrangement joins TRBV6-1 to TRBJ1-5, with D unresolved. CDR3 size: 15 residues. V lost 2 bases to trimming and J lost 10 bases, with 18 bases between them. Germline values: CDR1 MNHNS, CDR2 SASEGT. CDR3 sequence (DNA): TGTGCCAGCAGTGAATTGGACGGCTCTCGGAGCCCCCAGCATTTT. Translating it yields CASSELDGSRSPQHF.

This clonotype has at least ten counts. This chain connects TRBV7-2 to TRBJ1-1; D not resolved. Germline V gene data show CDR1 as SGHTA and CDR2 as FQGNSA. The CDR3 sequence is 13 residues long. The ends were cut back, 2 bases at V and 2 bases at J, with 6 bases in the middle. This CDR3 reads CASSLQKNTEAFF. In DNA, the CDR3 is TGTGCCAGCAGCTTACAGAAAAACACTGAAGCTTTCTTT.

This clonotype was found many times. This chain links TRBV5-1 with TRBJ2-1; D is possibly TRBD1 (6 bases). The CDR3 spans 16 residues. V lost 0 bases and J 7 bases, leaving 17 bases between the germline ends. Germline values: CDR1 SGHRS, CDR2 YFSETQ. CDR3 coding DNA: TGCGCCAGCAGCTTGGGTTCGGGACACCTTGTTAATGAGCAGTTCTTC. This gives the protein CASSLGSGHLVNEQFF. The variable domain in full, completed from reference TRBV5-1 and TRBJ2-1, reads KAGVTQTPRYLIKTRGQQVTLSCSPISGHRSVSWYQQTPGQGLQFLFEYFSETQRNKGNFPGRFSGRQFSNSRSEMNVSTLELGDSALYLCASSLGSGHLVNEQFFGPGTRLTVL.

V and J are TRBV28 and TRBJ1-1, with no clear D. Germline CDR1 MDHEN, CDR2 SYDVKM. This CDR3 region has 11 residues. Trimming removed 6 bases from V and 5 bases from J, with 7 bases in between. CDR3 residues: CASRSPTEAFF. In DNA form, the CDR3 reads TGTGCCAGCAGATCCCCGACTGAAGCTTTCTTT. Together with reference TRBV28 and TRBJ1-1, the CDR3 gives the full variable domain: DVKVTQSSRYLVKRTGEKVFLECVQDMDHENMFWYRQDPGLGLRLIYFSYDVKMKEKGDIPEGYSVSREKKERFSLILESASTNQTSMYLCASRSPTEAFFGQGTRLTVV.

The chain uses TRBV7-9 and TRBJ1-4, with D unresolved. Germline V gives CDR1 SEHNR, CDR2 FQNEAQ (reference sequence). V was clipped by 2 bases and J by 11 bases, with 15 bases between them. The CDR3 consists of 14 residues. CDR3 nucleotides: TGTGCCAGCAGCTTACCCGGACCACCGGCGAAACTGTTTTTT. This translates into CASSLPGPPAKLFF.

The rearrangement links TRBV7-9 to TRBJ2-7; a possible D gene is TRBD2 (5 bases). The CDR3 is made up of 15 amino acids. Germline V gives CDR1 SEHNR, CDR2 FQNEAQ (reference sequence). Trimming stripped 5 bases from V and 4 bases from J, with 18 bases between. CDR3 sequence: CASSSPGIGRYEQYF. CDR3 DNA sequence: TGTGCCAGCAGCAGCCCGGGCATTGGGAGATACGAGCAGTACTTC.

This chain uses TRBV12-3 or TRBV12-4 with TRBJ1-6; tentatively, D is TRBD1 (5 bases). The CDR3 is 16 amino acids. V lost 2 bases to trimming and J lost 4 bases, with 12 bases between them. CDR3 DNA: TGTGCCAGCAGTTTACCCGCAGGGTTGTATAATTCACCCCTCCACTTT. Its protein is CASSLPAGLYNSPLHF.

There are a few counts of this clonotype. The genes are TRBV6-6 and TRBJ1-5; TRBD1 matches 9 bases. Germline V CDR1 and CDR2: MNHNY, SVGAGI (reference sequence). Trimming took 6 bases from V and 7 from J; bases not matched to a gene: 7. The CDR3 runs 14 residues. CDR3 nucleotides: TGTGCCAGCAGGTCCGGGACAGGGAACCAGCCCCAGCATTTT. This codes for CASRSGTGNQPQHF.

V is TRBV5-1 and J is TRBJ1-2; D remains unclear. The CDR3 loop spans 14 amino acids. Germline CDR1 is SGHRS and CDR2 is YFSETQ. The germline V and J ends were trimmed by 0 bases and 8 bases, with 14 bases remaining between them. CDR3 sequence (DNA): TGCGCCAGCAGCTTGGGCTCGTTTTATGAAGGCTACACCTTC. Protein product: CASSLGSFYEGYTF. Supplemented by reference TRBV5-1 and TRBJ1-2, the full variable domain reads KAGVTQTPRYLIKTRGQQVTLSCSPISGHRSVSWYQQTPGQGLQFLFEYFSETQRNKGNFPGRFSGRQFSNSRSEMNVSTLELGDSALYLCASSLGSFYEGYTFGSGTRLTVV.

This chain connects TRBV2 to TRBJ2-1; either TRBD1 or TRBD2 may fit D (6 bases each). The CDR3 extends over 14 amino acids. V lost 3 bases to trimming and J lost 4 bases, with 10 bases between them. Germline V gives CDR1 SNHLY, CDR2 FYNNEI. DNA of the CDR3: TGTGCCAGCAGTGACCAGGGGACTTACAATGAGCAGTTCTTC. Residues: CASSDQGTYNEQFF.